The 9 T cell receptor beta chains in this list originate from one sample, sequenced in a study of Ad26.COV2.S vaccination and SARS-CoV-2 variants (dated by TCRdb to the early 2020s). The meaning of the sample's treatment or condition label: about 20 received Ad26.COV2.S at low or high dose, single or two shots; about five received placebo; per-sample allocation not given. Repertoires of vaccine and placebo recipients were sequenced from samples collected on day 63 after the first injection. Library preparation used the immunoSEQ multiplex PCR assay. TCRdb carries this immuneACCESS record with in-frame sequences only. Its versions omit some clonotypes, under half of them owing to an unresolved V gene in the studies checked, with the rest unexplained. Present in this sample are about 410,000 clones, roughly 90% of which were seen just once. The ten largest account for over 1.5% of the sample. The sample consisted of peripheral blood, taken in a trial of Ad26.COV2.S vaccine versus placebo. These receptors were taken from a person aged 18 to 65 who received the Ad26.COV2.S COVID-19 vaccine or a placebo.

The CDR3 DNA follows: TGTGCCAGCAGGCCAACTAGCGGGGGGGCCCCCGGGGAGCTGTTTTTT. It translates to CASRPTSGGAPGELFF. The V gene is TRBV2, the J gene TRBJ2-2, with 13 bases identical to TRBD2. The V segment lost 6 bases and the J segment 6 bases; nucleotides outside the gene matches: 7. The CDR3 length is 16 residues. Per germline, CDR1 SNHLY and CDR2 FYNNEI.

The CDR3 here is CATSPPPQRWRSGGYTF. The CDR3 DNA reads as TGTGCCACCAGCCCGCCCCCACAGAGATGGAGGTCGGGAGGCTACACCTTC. This sequence joins TRBV15 and TRBJ1-2; D is unresolved. This CDR3 comprises 17 residues. Germline V gene sequence: CDR1 LNHNV, CDR2 YYDKDF (reference sequence). Trimming stripped 5 bases from V and 8 bases from J, with 27 bases between.

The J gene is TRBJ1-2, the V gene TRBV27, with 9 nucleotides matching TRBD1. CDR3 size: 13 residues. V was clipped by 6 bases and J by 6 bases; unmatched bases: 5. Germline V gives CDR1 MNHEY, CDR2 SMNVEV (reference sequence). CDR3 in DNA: TGTGCCAGCAGCCGACAGGGGGAGGATGGCTACACCTTC. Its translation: CASSRQGEDGYTF.

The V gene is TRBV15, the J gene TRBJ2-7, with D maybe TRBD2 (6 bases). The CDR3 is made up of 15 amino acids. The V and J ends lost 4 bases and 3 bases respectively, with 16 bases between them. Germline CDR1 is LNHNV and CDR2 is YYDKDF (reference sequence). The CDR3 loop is CATSIPGTGFYEQYF. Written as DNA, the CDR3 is TGTGCCACCAGCATCCCCGGGACTGGTTTCTACGAGCAGTACTTC.

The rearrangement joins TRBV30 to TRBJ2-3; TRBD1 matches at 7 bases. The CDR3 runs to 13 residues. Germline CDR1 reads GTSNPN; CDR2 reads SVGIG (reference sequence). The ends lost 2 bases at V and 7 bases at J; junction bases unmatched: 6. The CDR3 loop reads CAWSFRDSHTQYF. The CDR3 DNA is TGTGCCTGGAGTTTTCGGGACAGTCATACGCAGTATTTT. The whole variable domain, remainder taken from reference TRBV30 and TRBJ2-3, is SQTIHQWPATLVQPVGSPLSLECTVEGTSNPNLYWYRQAAGRGLQLLFYSVGIGQISSEVPQNLSASRPQDRQFILSSKKLLLSDSGFYLCAWSFRDSHTQYFGPGTRLTVL.

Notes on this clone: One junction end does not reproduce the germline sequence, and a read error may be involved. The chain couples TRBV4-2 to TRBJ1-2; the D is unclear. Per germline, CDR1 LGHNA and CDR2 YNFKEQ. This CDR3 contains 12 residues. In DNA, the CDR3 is TGTGCCAGCAGCAAAGAAACATGGGGCTACACCTTC. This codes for CASSKETWGYTF.

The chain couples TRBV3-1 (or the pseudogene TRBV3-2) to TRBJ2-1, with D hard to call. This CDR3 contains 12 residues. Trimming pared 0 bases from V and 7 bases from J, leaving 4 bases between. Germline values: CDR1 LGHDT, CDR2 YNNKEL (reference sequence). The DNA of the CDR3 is TGTGCCAGCAGCCAAGATGGTAATGAGCAGTTCTTC. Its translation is CASSQDGNEQFF.

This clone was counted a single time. CDR3 in amino acids: CASGFRNYGYTF. DNA for the CDR3: TGTGCCAGCGGGTTTCGAAACTATGGCTACACCTTC. The chain recombines TRBV27 with TRBJ1-2; D uncertain. Trimming pared 8 bases from V and 2 bases from J, leaving 9 bases between. Germline V lookup: CDR1 MNHEY, CDR2 SMNVEV (reference sequence). The CDR3 covers 12 residues.

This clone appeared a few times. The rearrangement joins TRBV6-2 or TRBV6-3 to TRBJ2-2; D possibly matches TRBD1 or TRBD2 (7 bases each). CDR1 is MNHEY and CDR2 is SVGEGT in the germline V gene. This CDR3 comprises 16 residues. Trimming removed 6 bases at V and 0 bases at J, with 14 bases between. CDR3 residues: CASSPQGRANTGELFF. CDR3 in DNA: TGTGCCAGCAGCCCACAGGGGAGGGCGAACACCGGGGAGCTGTTTTTT.